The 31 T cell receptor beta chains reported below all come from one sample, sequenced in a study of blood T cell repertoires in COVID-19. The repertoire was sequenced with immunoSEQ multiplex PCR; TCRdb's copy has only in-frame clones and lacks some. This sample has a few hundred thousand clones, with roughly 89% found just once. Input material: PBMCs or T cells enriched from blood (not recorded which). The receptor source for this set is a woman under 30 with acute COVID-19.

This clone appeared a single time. The CDR3 protein is CASSLQGRSDYNEQFF. The CDR3 DNA reads TGTGCCAGCAGCTTACAGGGTAGGTCCGATTACAATGAGCAGTTCTTC. The chain uses TRBV11-3 and TRBJ2-1, with D possibly being TRBD1 (5 bases). The length of the CDR3 is 16 residues. Trimming shortened V by 2 bases and J by 4 bases, and 15 bases separated the two germline ends. CDR1 is SGHNT, CDR2 YENEEA, per germline.

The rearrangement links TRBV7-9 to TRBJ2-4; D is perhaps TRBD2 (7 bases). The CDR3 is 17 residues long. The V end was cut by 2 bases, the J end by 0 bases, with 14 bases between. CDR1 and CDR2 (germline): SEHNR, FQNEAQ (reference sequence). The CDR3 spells CASSLLGGGEAKNIQYF. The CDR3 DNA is TGTGCCAGCAGCTTACTAGGCGGGGGCGAAGCCAAAAACATTCAGTACTTC.

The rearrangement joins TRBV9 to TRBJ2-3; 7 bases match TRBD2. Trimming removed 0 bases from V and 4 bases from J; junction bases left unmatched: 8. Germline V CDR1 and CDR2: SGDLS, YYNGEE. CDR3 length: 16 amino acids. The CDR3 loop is CASSVAGGRAADTQYF. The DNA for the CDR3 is TGTGCCAGCAGCGTAGCTGGTGGGAGGGCCGCAGATACGCAGTATTTT.

In DNA form, the CDR3 reads TGTGCCAGCAGCCGGGGACAACTTAATGAAAAACTGTTTTTT. Translating gives CASSRGQLNEKLFF. V gene TRBV5-8 combines with J gene TRBJ1-4, with TRBD1 as a possible D gene (6 bases). Trimming shortened V by 4 bases and J by 4 bases, and 11 bases separated the two germline ends. Germline assignment: CDR1 SGHTS and CDR2 YDEGEE. The CDR3 covers 14 residues.

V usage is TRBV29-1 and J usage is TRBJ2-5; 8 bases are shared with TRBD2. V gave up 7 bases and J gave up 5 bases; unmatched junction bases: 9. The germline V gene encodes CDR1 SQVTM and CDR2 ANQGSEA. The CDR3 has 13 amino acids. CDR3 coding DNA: TGCAGCGCCGCCCCGGGCGGGGGGGAGACCCAGTACTTC. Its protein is CSAAPGGGETQYF. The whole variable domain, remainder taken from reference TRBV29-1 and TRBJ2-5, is SAVISQKPSRDICQRGTSLTIQCQVDSQVTMMFWYRQQPGQSLTLIATANQGSEATYESGFVIDKFPISRPNLTFSTLTVSNMSPEDSSIYLCSAAPGGGETQYFGPGTRLLVL.

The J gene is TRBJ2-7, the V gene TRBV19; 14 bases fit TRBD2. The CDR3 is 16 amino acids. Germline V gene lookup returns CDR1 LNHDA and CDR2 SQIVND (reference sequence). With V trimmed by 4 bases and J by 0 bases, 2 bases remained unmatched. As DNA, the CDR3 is TGTGCCAGTAGTAAGGGACTAGCGGGAGTCTCCTACGAGCAGTACTTC. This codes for CASSKGLAGVSYEQYF.

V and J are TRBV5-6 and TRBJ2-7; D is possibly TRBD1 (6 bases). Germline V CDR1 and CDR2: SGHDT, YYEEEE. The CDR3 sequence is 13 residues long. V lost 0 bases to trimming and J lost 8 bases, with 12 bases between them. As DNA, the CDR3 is TGTGCCAGCAGCTTGGGGACAGTCAAAAAGCAGTACTTC. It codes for CASSLGTVKKQYF.

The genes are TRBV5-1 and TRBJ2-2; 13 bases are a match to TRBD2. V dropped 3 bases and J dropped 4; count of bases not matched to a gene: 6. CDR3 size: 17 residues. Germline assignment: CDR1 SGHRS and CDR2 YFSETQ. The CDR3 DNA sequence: TGCGCCAGCAGCTCCCGGCGGACTAGCGGGAGCACCGGGGAGCTGTTTTTT. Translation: CASSSRRTSGSTGELFF.

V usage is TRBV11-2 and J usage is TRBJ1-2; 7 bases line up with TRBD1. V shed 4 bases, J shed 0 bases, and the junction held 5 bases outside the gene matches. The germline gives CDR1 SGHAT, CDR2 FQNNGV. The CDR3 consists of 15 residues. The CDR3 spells CASSSPGQPNYGYTF. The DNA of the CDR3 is TGTGCCAGCAGCTCCCCGGGACAGCCTAACTATGGCTACACCTTC.

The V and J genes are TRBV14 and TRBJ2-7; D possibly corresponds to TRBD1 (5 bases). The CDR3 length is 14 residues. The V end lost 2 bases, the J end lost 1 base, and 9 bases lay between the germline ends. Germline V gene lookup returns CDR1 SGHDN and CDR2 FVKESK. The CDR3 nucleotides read TGTGCCAGCAGCCAACCAGGGCTGTCCTACGAGCAGTACTTC. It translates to CASSQPGLSYEQYF.

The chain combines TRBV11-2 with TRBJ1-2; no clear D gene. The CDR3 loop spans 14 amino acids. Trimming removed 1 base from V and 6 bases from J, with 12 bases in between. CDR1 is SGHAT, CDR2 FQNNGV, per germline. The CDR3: CASSLARGADGYTF. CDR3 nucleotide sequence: TGTGCCAGCAGCTTAGCTCGGGGAGCGGATGGCTACACCTTC.

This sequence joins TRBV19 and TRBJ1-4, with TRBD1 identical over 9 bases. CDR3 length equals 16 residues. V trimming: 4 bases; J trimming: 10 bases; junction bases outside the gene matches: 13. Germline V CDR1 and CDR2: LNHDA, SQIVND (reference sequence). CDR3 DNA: TGTGCCAGTAGTACTAGTACCGGGACAGGGCCCGGAAAACTGTTTTTT. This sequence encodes CASSTSTGTGPGKLFF.

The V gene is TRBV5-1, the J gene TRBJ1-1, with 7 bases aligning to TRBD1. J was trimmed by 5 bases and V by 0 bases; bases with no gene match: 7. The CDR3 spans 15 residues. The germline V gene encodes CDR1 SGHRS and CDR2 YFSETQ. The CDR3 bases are TGCGCCAGCAGCTTGGTGGCAGGGGGAACGACTGAAGCTTTCTTT. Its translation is CASSLVAGGTTEAFF.

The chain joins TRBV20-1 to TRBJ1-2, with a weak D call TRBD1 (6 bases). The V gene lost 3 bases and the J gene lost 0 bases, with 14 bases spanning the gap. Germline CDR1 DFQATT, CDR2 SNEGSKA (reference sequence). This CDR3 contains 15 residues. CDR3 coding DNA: TGCAGTGCTAGTGTAGTGGACAGAACTAACTATGGCTACACCTTC. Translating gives CSASVVDRTNYGYTF.

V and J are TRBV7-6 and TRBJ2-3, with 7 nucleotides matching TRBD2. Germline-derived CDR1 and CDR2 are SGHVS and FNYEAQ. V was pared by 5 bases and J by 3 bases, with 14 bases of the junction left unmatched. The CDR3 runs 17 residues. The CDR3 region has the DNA TGTGCCAGCAGCAGACCCCGTTCGGGGGGAGTGACAGATACGCAGTATTTT. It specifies CASSRPRSGGVTDTQYF.

The DNA of the CDR3 is TGCGCCAGCAGCCAAGAAGCGAGGACTAGCAGGCTCAATGAGCAGTTCTTC. Translation: CASSQEARTSRLNEQFF. The chain recombines TRBV4-1 with TRBJ2-1; 8 bases fit TRBD2. Germline V gene sequence: CDR1 MGHRA, CDR2 YSYEKL. The ends lost 0 bases at V and 6 bases at J; junction bases unmatched: 10. The CDR3 contains 17 residues.

The CDR3 spells CASGLTGPTDYGYTF. CDR3 bases: TGTGCTAGTGGTCTGACAGGGCCTACGGACTATGGCTACACCTTC. The rearrangement links TRBV12-5 to TRBJ1-2, with TRBD1 matching over 7 bases. The CDR3 is 15 amino acids. Germline V CDR1 and CDR2: LGHNT, FRNRAP. Germline trimming cut 5 bases from V and 3 bases from J; bases unmatched to any gene: 9.

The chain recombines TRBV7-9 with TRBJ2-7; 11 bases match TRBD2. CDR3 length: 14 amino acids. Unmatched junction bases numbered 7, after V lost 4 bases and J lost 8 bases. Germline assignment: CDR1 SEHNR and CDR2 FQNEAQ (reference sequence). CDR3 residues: CASSSEIAGGQQYF. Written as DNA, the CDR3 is TGTGCCAGCAGCTCCGAGATAGCGGGAGGGCAGCAGTACTTC.

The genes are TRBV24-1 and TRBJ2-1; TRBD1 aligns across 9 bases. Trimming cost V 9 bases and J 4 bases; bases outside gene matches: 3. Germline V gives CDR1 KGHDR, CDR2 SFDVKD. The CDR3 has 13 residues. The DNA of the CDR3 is TGTGCCACCGGGACAGGGCGGTACAATGAGCAGTTCTTC. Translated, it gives CATGTGRYNEQFF.

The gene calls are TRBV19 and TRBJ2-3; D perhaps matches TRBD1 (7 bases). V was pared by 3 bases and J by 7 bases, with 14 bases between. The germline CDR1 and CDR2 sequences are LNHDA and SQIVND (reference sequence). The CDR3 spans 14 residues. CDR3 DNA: TGTGCCAGTAGTATCGGGGGACAGTTAAATACGCAGTATTTT. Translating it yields CASSIGGQLNTQYF.

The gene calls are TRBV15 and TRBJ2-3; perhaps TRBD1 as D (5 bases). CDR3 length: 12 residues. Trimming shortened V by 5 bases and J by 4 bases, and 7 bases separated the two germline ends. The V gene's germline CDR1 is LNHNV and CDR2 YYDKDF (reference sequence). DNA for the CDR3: TGTGCCACCAGCCAGGGCTCAGATACGCAGTATTTT. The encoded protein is CATSQGSDTQYF. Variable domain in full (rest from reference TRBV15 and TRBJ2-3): DAMVIQNPRYQVTQFGKPVTLSCSQTLNHNVMYWYQQKSSQAPKLLFHYYDKDFNNEADTPDNFQSRRPNTSFCFLDIRSPGLGDTAMYLCATSQGSDTQYFGPGTRLTVL.

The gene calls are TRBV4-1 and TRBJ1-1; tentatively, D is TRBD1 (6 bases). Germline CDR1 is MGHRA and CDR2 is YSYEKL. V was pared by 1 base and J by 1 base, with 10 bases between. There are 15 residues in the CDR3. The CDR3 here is CASSQVWGPNTEAFF. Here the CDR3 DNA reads TGCGCCAGCAGCCAAGTATGGGGGCCGAACACTGAAGCTTTCTTT.

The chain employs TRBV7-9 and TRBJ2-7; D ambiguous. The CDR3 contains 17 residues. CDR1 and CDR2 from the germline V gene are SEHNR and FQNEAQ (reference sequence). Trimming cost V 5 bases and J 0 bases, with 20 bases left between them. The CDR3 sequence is CASSHEEKTQRSYEQYF. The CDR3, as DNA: TGTGCCAGCAGCCACGAGGAAAAGACGCAGCGCTCCTACGAGCAGTACTTC.

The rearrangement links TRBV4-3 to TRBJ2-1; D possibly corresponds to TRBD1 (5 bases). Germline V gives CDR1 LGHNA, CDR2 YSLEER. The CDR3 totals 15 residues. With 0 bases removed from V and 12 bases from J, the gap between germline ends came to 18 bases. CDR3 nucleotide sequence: TGCGCCAGCAGCCAAGATGGGTTTTCCAGGGAAGGGCAGTTCTTC. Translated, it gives CASSQDGFSREGQFF.

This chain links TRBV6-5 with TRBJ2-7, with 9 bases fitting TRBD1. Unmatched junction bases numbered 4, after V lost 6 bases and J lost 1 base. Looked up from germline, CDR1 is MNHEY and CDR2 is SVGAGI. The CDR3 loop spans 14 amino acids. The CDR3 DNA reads TGTGCCAGCAGACAGGGGGCTATTTCCTACGAGCAGTACTTC. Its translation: CASRQGAISYEQYF.

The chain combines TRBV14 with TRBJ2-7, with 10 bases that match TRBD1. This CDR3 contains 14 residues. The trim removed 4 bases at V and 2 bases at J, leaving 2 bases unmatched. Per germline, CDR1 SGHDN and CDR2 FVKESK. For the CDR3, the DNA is TGTGCCAGCAGCCGAGGGACAGGGGCCTACGAGCAGTACTTC. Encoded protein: CASSRGTGAYEQYF.

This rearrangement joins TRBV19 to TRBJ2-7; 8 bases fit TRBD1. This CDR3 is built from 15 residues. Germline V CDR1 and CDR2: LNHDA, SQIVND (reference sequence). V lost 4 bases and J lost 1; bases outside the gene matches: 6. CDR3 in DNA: TGTGCCAGTAGTACCCAGGGGGCACGGTCCTACGAGCAGTACTTC. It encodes CASSTQGARSYEQYF.

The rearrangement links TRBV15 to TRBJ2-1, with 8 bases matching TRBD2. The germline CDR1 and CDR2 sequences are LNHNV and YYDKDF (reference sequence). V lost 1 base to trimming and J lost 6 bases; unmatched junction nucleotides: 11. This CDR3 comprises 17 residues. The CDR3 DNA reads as TGTGCCACCAGCAGAGCCCTGGGATACGGGAGGGCCAATGAGCAGTTCTTC. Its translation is CATSRALGYGRANEQFF.

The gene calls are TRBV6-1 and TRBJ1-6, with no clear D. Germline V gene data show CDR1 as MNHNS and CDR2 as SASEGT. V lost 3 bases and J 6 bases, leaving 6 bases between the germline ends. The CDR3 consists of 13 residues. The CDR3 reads CASSELANSPLHF. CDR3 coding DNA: TGTGCCAGCAGTGAGCTGGCTAATTCACCCCTCCACTTT.

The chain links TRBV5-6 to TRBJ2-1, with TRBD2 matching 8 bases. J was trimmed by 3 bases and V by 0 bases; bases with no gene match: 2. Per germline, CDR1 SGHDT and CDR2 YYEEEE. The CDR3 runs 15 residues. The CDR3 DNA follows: TGTGCCAGCAGCTTGGTAGCGGGAATCTACAATGAGCAGTTCTTC. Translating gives CASSLVAGIYNEQFF.

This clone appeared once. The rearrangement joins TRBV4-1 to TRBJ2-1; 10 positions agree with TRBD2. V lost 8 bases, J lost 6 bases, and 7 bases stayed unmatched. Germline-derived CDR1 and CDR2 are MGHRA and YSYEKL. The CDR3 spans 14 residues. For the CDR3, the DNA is TGCGCCAGCCAAAGCGGGAGGGTGGGCAATGAGCAGTTCTTC. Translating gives CASQSGRVGNEQFF.